Sequencing of this T cell receptor (beta chain) was carried out in a study of blood T cell repertoires in COVID-19. The table came from immunoSEQ multiplex PCR; TCRdb's copy has only in-frame clones and leaves some out. The sample holds about 240,000 clones, around 85% seen once. The CDR3 loop spans 15 amino acids. Looked up from germline, CDR1 is SNHLY and CDR2 is FYNNEI. V lost 11 bases, J lost 0 bases, and 12 bases stayed unmatched. Participants were aged roughly 18 to 89 years from roughly 26 US areas. Researchers sorted participants into cohorts using their self-reported clinical history. The sequence was collected from a woman aged 40 to 50 with acute COVID-19. The sample taken for sequencing was PBMCs or T cells enriched from blood (not recorded which). This chain connects TRBV2 to TRBJ2-7, with 8 bases lining up with TRBD1. The CDR3 DNA is TGTGCCGCGATCCAGGGACAGGAGAGCTCCTACGAGCAGTACTTC. This translates into CAAIQGQESSYEQYF.